The next 16 T cell receptor beta chains were all read from a single sample in a study of T cell responses to AZD1222 COVID-19 vaccine (dated by TCRdb to about 2021). Receptors were amplified or captured by the immunoSEQ multiplex PCR assay. Imported from immuneACCESS, the table was reduced by TCRdb to in-frame sequences with V and J called. These copies leave out some clones; in studies compared against another copy, an unresolved V gene accounts for under half, and the cause of the remainder is not known. In all, the sample holds around 140,000 clones, and 80% to 90% of those were seen once. The ten largest clones capture around 1.5% of the sample. Sample time point, as interpreted from the label and publication: baseline before first vaccination. The sample here was peripheral blood, taken on day 0 of AZD1222 vaccination. These receptors were taken from an adult in good health.

The chain employs TRBV30 and TRBJ2-1; D is possibly TRBD1 (5 bases). CDR3 length: 12 amino acids. The germline V gene encodes CDR1 GTSNPN and CDR2 SVGIG (reference sequence). Trimming removed 5 bases from V and 9 bases from J, with 14 bases in between. This chain's CDR3 is CAWVAQGSEQFF. The CDR3, as DNA: TGTGCCTGGGTAGCTCAGGGTTCTGAGCAGTTCTTC.

The chain has TRBV11-2 and TRBJ1-1; TRBD1 might be the D (6 bases). CDR1 is SGHAT, CDR2 FQNNGV, per germline. The CDR3 length is 14 residues. With 1 base removed from V and 5 bases from J, the gap between germline ends came to 11 bases. CDR3 nucleotide sequence: TGTGCCAGCAGCTTAGTGGGGGGCGTAACTGAAGCTTTCTTT. Translation: CASSLVGGVTEAFF. The entire variable domain, with the rest obtained from reference TRBV11-2 and TRBJ1-1, is as follows: EAGVAQSPRYKIIEKRQSVAFWCNPISGHATLYWYQQILGQGPKLLIQFQNNGVVDDSQLPKDRFSAERLKGVDSTLKIQPAKLEDSAVYLCASSLVGGVTEAFFGQGTRLTVV.

The J gene is TRBJ2-7, the V gene TRBV7-9; weak D call: TRBD2 (7 bases). Germline V gene lookup returns CDR1 SEHNR and CDR2 FQNEAQ (reference sequence). Trimming cost V 5 bases and J 7 bases, with 18 bases left between them. CDR3 length: 14 residues. In nucleotides, the CDR3 is TGTGCCAGCAGCCTCGAGGGGGGGTTGGCGGAGCAGTACTTC. Amino acids: CASSLEGGLAEQYF. The whole variable domain, filled in from reference TRBV7-9 and TRBJ2-7, reads DTGVSQNPRHKITKRGQNVTFRCDPISEHNRLYWYRQTLGQGPEFLTYFQNEAQLEKSRLLSDRFSAERPKGSFSTLEIQRTEQGDSAMYLCASSLEGGLAEQYFGPGTRLTVT.

The rearrangement uses TRBV27 and TRBJ2-7, with 7 bases lining up with TRBD1. The junction had 3 bases not matched to a gene; V was cut back by 2 bases and J by 5 bases. Germline V gene lookup returns CDR1 MNHEY and CDR2 SMNVEV (reference sequence). This CDR3 is 13 amino acids long. CDR3 protein: CASSLVTGNEQYF. The CDR3 DNA reads as TGTGCCAGCAGTTTAGTGACAGGGAACGAGCAGTACTTC.

The genes are TRBV19 and TRBJ2-3; D perhaps matches TRBD2 (5 bases). The CDR3 is 13 residues long. CDR1 is LNHDA, CDR2 SQIVND, per germline (reference sequence). V was pared by 5 bases and J by 2 bases, with 8 bases between. The CDR3, as DNA: TGTGCCAGTAGTCAACTAGTCACAGATACGCAGTATTTT. As protein: CASSQLVTDTQYF.

This chain connects TRBV30 to TRBJ1-5, with D tentatively TRBD1 (5 bases). The length of the CDR3 is 14 residues. The germline CDR1 and CDR2 sequences are GTSNPN and SVGIG (reference sequence). The V and J ends lost 0 bases and 6 bases respectively, with 12 bases between them. The CDR3 DNA follows: TGTGCCTGGAGTGTACCAGGGCTGACTCAGCCCCAGCATTTT. Its translation is CAWSVPGLTQPQHF.

The chain combines TRBV11-2 with TRBJ2-7; TRBD1 matches 9 bases. Per germline, CDR1 SGHAT and CDR2 FQNNGV. The CDR3 is made up of 14 amino acids. V lost 4 bases to trimming and J lost 3 bases; unmatched junction nucleotides: 4. CDR3 protein: CASSWGGQGYEQYF. CDR3 sequence (DNA): TGTGCCAGCAGCTGGGGGGGACAGGGCTACGAGCAGTACTTC. The entire variable domain, with the rest obtained from reference TRBV11-2 and TRBJ2-7, is as follows: EAGVAQSPRYKIIEKRQSVAFWCNPISGHATLYWYQQILGQGPKLLIQFQNNGVVDDSQLPKDRFSAERLKGVDSTLKIQPAKLEDSAVYLCASSWGGQGYEQYFGPGTRLTVT.

The rearrangement uses TRBV2 and TRBJ1-2; TRBD1 matches at 7 bases. The trim removed 4 bases at V and 7 bases at J, leaving 9 bases unmatched. Per germline, CDR1 SNHLY and CDR2 FYNNEI. The CDR3 totals 14 residues. CDR3 DNA: TGTGCCAGCAGTGTCCGACAGGGTCGTAGTGGCTACACCTTC. Translating gives CASSVRQGRSGYTF. The entire variable domain, with the rest obtained from reference TRBV2 and TRBJ1-2, is as follows: EPEVTQTPSHQVTQMGQEVILRCVPISNHLYFYWYRQILGQKVEFLVSFYNNEISEKSEIFDDQFSVERPDGSNFTLKIRSTKLEDSAMYFCASSVRQGRSGYTFGSGTRLTVV.

The chain couples TRBV5-1 to TRBJ1-2; unclear D gene. CDR1 and CDR2 from the germline V gene are SGHRS and YFSETQ. The CDR3 loop spans 16 amino acids. The V end was cut by 4 bases, the J end by 4 bases, with 20 bases between. In DNA form, the CDR3 reads TGCGCCAGCAGCCCCCACAGAATCACGGATGGCTATGGCTACACCTTC. Amino acid sequence: CASSPHRITDGYGYTF.

This clone was picked up a small number of times. The V call is TRBV28, the J call TRBJ2-7; 10 bases fit TRBD2. From germline, CDR1 is MDHEN and CDR2 SYDVKM. There are 16 residues in the CDR3. Unmatched junction bases numbered 11, after V lost 6 bases and J lost 3 bases. The CDR3 sequence is CASSYIHGLAVYEQYF. The CDR3 DNA follows: TGTGCCAGCAGCTACATCCACGGACTAGCGGTCTACGAGCAGTACTTC.

The chain employs TRBV2 and TRBJ1-2; D is uncertain. This CDR3 spans 13 amino acids. Trimming removed 8 bases at V and 4 bases at J, with 14 bases between. Germline lookup yields CDR1 SNHLY and CDR2 FYNNEI. The CDR3 nucleotides are TGTGCCAGCGTGTTAAAAAGTGGCTATGGCTACACCTTC. Amino acids: CASVLKSGYGYTF.

As DNA, the CDR3 is TGTGCCAGCAGCTTAGTTTTCAGGACAGTCTCTGGAAACACCATATATTTT. This codes for CASSLVFRTVSGNTIYF. The chain joins TRBV7-8 to TRBJ1-3; a possible D gene is TRBD1 (6 bases). The ends were cut back, 1 base at V and 0 bases at J, with 13 bases in the middle. The CDR3 is made up of 17 amino acids. Germline values: CDR1 SGHVS, CDR2 FQNEAQ.

This chain joins TRBV18 and TRBJ1-5; maybe TRBD1 (5 bases). V dropped 2 bases and J dropped 4 bases, with 9 bases sitting between them. Germline V gene sequence: CDR1 KGHSH, CDR2 LQKENI. The CDR3 sequence is 14 residues long. The CDR3, as DNA: TGTGCCAGCTCACCAAACAGGTGGAATCAGCCCCAGCATTTT. Translated, it gives CASSPNRWNQPQHF.

The chain links TRBV11-2 to TRBJ1-2, with D tentatively TRBD1 (5 bases). The CDR3 runs to 13 residues. Trimming removed 5 bases at V and 10 bases at J, with 17 bases between. Germline CDR1 and CDR2: SGHAT and FQNNGV. The CDR3, as DNA: TGTGCCAGCAGCCCATCCGACAGTGGAAACTACACCTTC. This codes for CASSPSDSGNYTF.

V is TRBV4-1 and J is TRBJ2-7, with D possibly being TRBD1 (5 bases). The CDR3 extends over 16 amino acids. With 2 bases removed from V and 0 bases from J, the gap between germline ends came to 14 bases. Germline values: CDR1 MGHRA, CDR2 YSYEKL. The CDR3 DNA is TGCGCCAGCAGCCAACCCAAACACAGGATCTCCTACGAGCAGTACTTC. Its translation is CASSQPKHRISYEQYF.

This chain's CDR3 is CASSSRGREGTRAFF. In nucleotides, the CDR3 is TGTGCCAGCAGCTCTCGGGGCAGGGAGGGAACGAGAGCTTTCTTT. This chain uses TRBV7-2 with TRBJ1-1; tentatively, D is TRBD1 (5 bases). Germline loops: CDR1 SGHTA, CDR2 FQGNSA. V lost 4 bases and J lost 10, with 22 bases in between. The CDR3 runs 15 residues.